These T cell receptor beta chains were read from a single sample in a study of blood T cells in healthy people across ages. TCRdb reprocessed the 5' RACE reads via MiXCR and lists one record per CDR3 protein. The sample holds about 1.4 million distinct CDR3 sequences; approximately 59% are singletons and the top ten take about 6.3%. Sequencing was done on a sample of blood. These receptors all stem from a man younger than 30 in good health. Both conserved end residues are part of each CDR3. The D gene is left open where the match is weak. The size field is filled for only some rows; it gives once, few, many or a size class.

j_gene: TRBJ2-3; d_gene: TRBD1; abundance: once; v_gene: TRBV5-1; CDR3aa: CASIRTGKGDTQYF; CDR3nt: TGCGCCAGCATCCGGACAGGGAAGGGAGATACGCAGTATTTT
j_gene: TRBJ2-7; d_gene: -; abundance: once; v_gene: TRBV6-1; CDR3aa: CASSAFPGPYEQYF; CDR3nt: TGTGCCAGCAGTGCCTTCCCGGGACCCTACGAGCAGTACTTC
j_gene: TRBJ1-2; d_gene: -; abundance: -; v_gene: TRBV15; CDR3aa: CATSRPGYGYTF; CDR3nt: TGTGCCACCAGCAGGCCAGGGTATGGCTACACCTTC
j_gene: TRBJ1-3; d_gene: -; abundance: -; v_gene: TRBV7-2; CDR3aa: CASSPYRTARSGNTIYF; CDR3nt: TGTGCCAGCAGCCCGTACCGGACGGCCCGCTCTGGAAACACCATATATTTT
j_gene: TRBJ2-1; d_gene: TRBD2; abundance: few; v_gene: TRBV20-1; CDR3aa: CSAMTSGGYNEQFF; CDR3nt: TGCAGTGCTATGACTAGCGGGGGCTACAATGAGCAGTTCTTC
j_gene: TRBJ2-3; d_gene: TRBD2; abundance: -; v_gene: TRBV6-2/TRBV6-3; CDR3aa: CASCLAGGPDTQYF; CDR3nt: TGTGCCAGCTGTCTAGCGGGGGGGCCAGATACGCAGTATTTT
j_gene: TRBJ2-1; d_gene: TRBD2; abundance: -; v_gene: TRBV27; CDR3aa: CASSLRTSGLKYNEQFF; CDR3nt: TGTGCCAGCAGTTTGAGGACTAGCGGGCTAAAGTACAATGAGCAGTTCTTC
j_gene: TRBJ2-1; d_gene: TRBD2; abundance: -; v_gene: TRBV5-1; CDR3aa: CASSLGLSSGRNEQFF; CDR3nt: TGCGCCAGCAGCTTGGGTTTGTCTAGCGGGAGGAATGAGCAGTTCTTC
j_gene: TRBJ1-4; d_gene: -; abundance: -; v_gene: TRBV6-6; CDR3aa: CASSYGAEGLFF; CDR3nt: TGTGCCAGCAGTTATGGCGCAGAGGGACTGTTTTTT
j_gene: TRBJ2-3; d_gene: TRBD1; abundance: few; v_gene: TRBV7-9; CDR3aa: CASSIGQASPLDTQYF; CDR3nt: TGTGCCAGCAGCATCGGACAGGCCTCTCCGTTAGATACGCAGTATTTT
j_gene: TRBJ2-1; d_gene: TRBD2; abundance: -; v_gene: TRBV20-1; CDR3aa: CSARASGGFYNEQFF; CDR3nt: TGCAGTGCTAGAGCTAGCGGGGGATTCTACAATGAGCAGTTCTTC
j_gene: TRBJ1-2; d_gene: TRBD1; abundance: -; v_gene: TRBV29-1; CDR3aa: CSVTIPGGANYGYTF; CDR3nt: TGCAGCGTAACGATTCCAGGGGGAGCTAACTATGGCTACACCTTC
j_gene: TRBJ1-2; d_gene: TRBD1; abundance: once; v_gene: TRBV6-6; CDR3aa: CASSYYDRGGGYTF; CDR3nt: TGTGCCAGCAGTTATTATGACAGGGGAGGTGGCTACACCTTC
j_gene: TRBJ1-4; d_gene: -; abundance: -; v_gene: TRBV7-2; CDR3aa: CAHAEVSGEKLFF; CDR3nt: TGTGCCCACGCTGAGGTCTCTGGGGAAAAACTGTTTTTT
j_gene: TRBJ2-3; d_gene: TRBD1; abundance: -; v_gene: TRBV5-5; CDR3aa: CASSLMSWIRGTDTDTQYF; CDR3nt: TGTGCCAGCAGCTTGATGTCGTGGATCAGGGGGACCGACACAGATACGCAGTATTTT
j_gene: TRBJ2-1; d_gene: -; abundance: many; v_gene: TRBV7-6; CDR3aa: CASSLVGGILPRNNEQFF; CDR3nt: TGTGCCAGCAGCTTGGTAGGGGGGATCTTGCCTAGGAACAATGAGCAGTTCTTC
j_gene: TRBJ1-4; d_gene: TRBD1; abundance: -; v_gene: TRBV4-1; CDR3aa: CASSQPPGQGATNEKLFF; CDR3nt: TGCGCCAGCAGCCAACCCCCGGGACAGGGCGCAACTAATGAAAAACTGTTTTTT
j_gene: TRBJ1-6; d_gene: -; abundance: few; v_gene: TRBV12-3/TRBV12-4; CDR3aa: CASSPGQAYSPLHF; CDR3nt: TGTGCCAGCAGTCCCGGACAAGCCTATTCACCCCTCCACTTT
j_gene: TRBJ2-3; d_gene: -; abundance: -; v_gene: TRBV3-1; CDR3aa: CASSQGWGSGSTDTQYF; CDR3nt: TGTGCCAGCAGCCAAGGCTGGGGAAGCGGGAGCACAGATACGCAGTATTTT
j_gene: TRBJ2-5; d_gene: TRBD1; abundance: -; v_gene: TRBV5-1; CDR3aa: CASSSTGTEWGETQYF; CDR3nt: TGCGCCAGCAGCTCCACCGGGACAGAGTGGGGAGAGACCCAGTACTTC
j_gene: TRBJ2-3; d_gene: -; abundance: many; v_gene: TRBV6-2/TRBV6-3; CDR3aa: CASSWTLLRPSTDTQYF; CDR3nt: TGTGCCAGCAGCTGGACTCTACTTCGTCCTAGCACAGATACGCAGTATTTT
j_gene: TRBJ1-6; d_gene: -; abundance: many; v_gene: TRBV4-1; CDR3aa: CASSPIDGIVNSPLHF; CDR3nt: TGCGCCAGCAGCCCGATTGACGGGATAGTTAATTCACCCCTCCACTTT
j_gene: TRBJ2-2; d_gene: -; abundance: few; v_gene: TRBV29-1; CDR3aa: CSVEPVVSGELFF; CDR3nt: TGCAGCGTTGAACCAGTGGTATCCGGGGAGCTGTTTTTT
j_gene: TRBJ2-2; d_gene: -; abundance: few; v_gene: TRBV29-1; CDR3aa: CSVETRTGELFF; CDR3nt: TGCAGCGTTGAGACTAGGACCGGGGAGCTGTTTTTT
j_gene: TRBJ1-1; d_gene: -; abundance: -; v_gene: TRBV3-1; CDR3aa: CASSQEVAMNTEAFF; CDR3nt: TGTGCCAGCAGCCAAGAGGTGGCCATGAACACTGAAGCTTTCTTT
j_gene: TRBJ1-2; d_gene: -; abundance: -; v_gene: TRBV4-1; CDR3aa: CASSPSLGQLNGYTF; CDR3nt: TGCGCCAGCAGCCCGAGTCTCGGGCAGCTAAATGGCTACACCTTC
j_gene: TRBJ2-1; d_gene: -; abundance: -; v_gene: TRBV6-2/TRBV6-3; CDR3aa: CASSESLALNEQFF; CDR3nt: TGTGCCAGCAGTGAGAGTCTAGCGCTTAATGAGCAGTTCTTC
j_gene: TRBJ2-3; d_gene: TRBD2; abundance: -; v_gene: TRBV13; CDR3aa: CASSAEAGLAGGNTQYF; CDR3nt: TGTGCCAGCAGCGCCGAAGCAGGACTAGCCGGCGGAAATACGCAGTATTTT
j_gene: TRBJ2-5; d_gene: TRBD2; abundance: -; v_gene: TRBV10-3; CDR3aa: CAISDPLAGGLQETQYF; CDR3nt: TGTGCCATCAGTGATCCTCTAGCGGGGGGGCTCCAGGAGACCCAGTACTTC
j_gene: TRBJ1-6; d_gene: -; abundance: -; v_gene: TRBV3-1; CDR3aa: CASSPLITASPLRNSPLHF; CDR3nt: TGTGCCAGCAGCCCACTGATAACCGCAAGCCCCCTTAGGAATTCACCCCTCCACTTT
j_gene: TRBJ1-2; d_gene: -; abundance: once; v_gene: TRBV25-1; CDR3aa: CASRDLYGYTF; CDR3nt: TGTGCCAGCAGGGATCTCTATGGCTACACCTTC
j_gene: TRBJ1-6; d_gene: -; abundance: -; v_gene: TRBV7-9; CDR3aa: CASRGAFSAYNSPLHF; CDR3nt: TGTGCCAGCAGAGGGGCCTTCTCCGCCTATAATTCACCCCTCCACTTT
j_gene: TRBJ2-7; d_gene: -; abundance: few; v_gene: TRBV5-1; CDR3aa: CASSLGGVDYEQYF; CDR3nt: TGCGCCAGCAGCTTGGGCGGAGTGGACTACGAGCAGTACTTC
j_gene: TRBJ2-1; d_gene: TRBD1; abundance: -; v_gene: TRBV29-1; CDR3aa: CSVAGQGVQFF; CDR3nt: TGCAGCGTCGCGGGACAGGGAGTGCAGTTCTTC
j_gene: TRBJ2-1; d_gene: -; abundance: -; v_gene: TRBV6-5; CDR3aa: CASSGTANEQFF; CDR3nt: TGTGCCAGCAGTGGGACTGCTAATGAGCAGTTCTTC
j_gene: TRBJ2-7; d_gene: -; abundance: -; v_gene: TRBV7-2; CDR3aa: CASSPTRSYSYEQYF; CDR3nt: TGTGCCAGCAGCCCAACCCGATCCTACTCCTACGAGCAGTACTTC
j_gene: TRBJ2-1; d_gene: -; abundance: -; v_gene: TRBV29-1; CDR3aa: CSVAGGDMPNEQFF; CDR3nt: TGCAGCGTTGCCGGGGGCGACATGCCCAATGAGCAGTTCTTC
j_gene: TRBJ2-7; d_gene: TRBD2; abundance: -; v_gene: TRBV20-1; CDR3aa: CSATLAGGYEQYF; CDR3nt: TGCAGTGCTACCTTAGCGGGAGGCTACGAGCAGTACTTC
j_gene: TRBJ1-4; d_gene: TRBD1; abundance: -; v_gene: TRBV4-3; CDR3aa: CASSLAAGQGRPEKLFF; CDR3nt: TGCGCCAGCAGCCTAGCCGCTGGACAGGGTCGACCTGAAAAACTGTTTTTT
j_gene: TRBJ2-5; d_gene: TRBD2; abundance: -; v_gene: TRBV4-2; CDR3aa: CASSLTSGGSQETQYF; CDR3nt: TGTGCCAGCAGCCTGACTAGCGGAGGTTCCCAAGAGACCCAGTACTTC
j_gene: TRBJ2-5; d_gene: TRBD2; abundance: once; v_gene: TRBV7-2; CDR3aa: CASSLVMRGVETQYF; CDR3nt: TGTGCCAGCAGCTTAGTTATGCGGGGGGTGGAGACCCAGTACTTC
j_gene: TRBJ1-3; d_gene: -; abundance: -; v_gene: TRBV11-2; CDR3aa: CASSLLAGAGNTIYF; CDR3nt: TGTGCCAGCAGCTTATTGGCAGGGGCCGGAAACACCATATATTTT
j_gene: TRBJ2-7; d_gene: -; abundance: -; v_gene: TRBV28; CDR3aa: CAGQIQQGTPYEQYF; CDR3nt: TGTGCCGGCCAAATTCAGCAGGGGACCCCCTACGAGCAGTACTTC
j_gene: TRBJ2-7; d_gene: -; abundance: many; v_gene: TRBV12-3/TRBV12-4; CDR3aa: CASSLGDASYEQYF; CDR3nt: TGTGCCAGCAGCTTGGGAGATGCGTCCTACGAGCAGTACTTC
j_gene: TRBJ2-5; d_gene: -; abundance: once; v_gene: TRBV4-2; CDR3aa: CASSQDLTETQYF; CDR3nt: TGTGCCAGCAGCCAAGACCTAACGGAGACCCAGTACTTC
j_gene: TRBJ1-4; d_gene: -; abundance: -; v_gene: TRBV15; CDR3aa: CATSTERSGVGKLFF; CDR3nt: TGTGCCACCAGCACCGAAAGAAGTGGGGTCGGTAAACTGTTTTTT
j_gene: TRBJ2-7; d_gene: -; abundance: -; v_gene: TRBV5-1; CDR3aa: CASSVRTTGDYEQYF; CDR3nt: TGCGCCAGCAGCGTCCGGACCACGGGAGACTACGAGCAGTACTTC
j_gene: TRBJ2-3; d_gene: TRBD1; abundance: -; v_gene: TRBV4-2; CDR3aa: CASSLRDRETDTQYF; CDR3nt: TGTGCCAGCAGCCTAAGGGACAGGGAGACAGATACGCAGTATTTT
j_gene: TRBJ2-1; d_gene: TRBD2; abundance: -; v_gene: TRBV4-1; CDR3aa: CASSQTGGVTYNEQFF; CDR3nt: TGCGCCAGCAGCCAAACGGGGGGGGTGACCTACAATGAGCAGTTCTTC
j_gene: TRBJ2-5; d_gene: -; abundance: -; v_gene: TRBV15; CDR3aa: CATSRQLVGSETQYF; CDR3nt: TGTGCCACCAGCAGACAGTTGGTTGGAAGTGAGACCCAGTACTTC